This T cell receptor beta chain appears in the sequencing data of a study of glioma-infiltrating T cells. The CDR3 length is 12 residues. The germline gives CDR1 SEHNR, CDR2 FQNEAQ (reference sequence). V lost 5 bases and J lost 11; bases outside the gene matches: 6. A word on this clonotype: The antigen is undetermined.

Study results and caveats: Tissue-blood divergence was below expectation in non-neoplastic patients, above in gliomas. CDR3 overlap between tissue and blood was very small.

Using RNA template, CDR3s of TCR alpha and beta were amplified with iRepertoire arm-PCR. TCRdb passed the multiplex PCR reads through MiXCR, listing each CDR3 protein once. The table includes some 150,000 distinct CDR3 sequences, 39% detected once. The sample taken for sequencing was glioma tissue, nonneoplastic brain tissue, or PBMCs (not recorded which). The receptor was derived from a human donor with low-grade glioma or glioblastoma, undergoing nonglioma brain surgery, or in good health (not recorded which). V and J are TRBV7-9 and TRBJ1-5, with 7 bases aligning to TRBD1. This chain's CDR3 is CASSADRAAQHF. For the CDR3, the DNA is TGTGCCAGCAGCGCTGACAGGGCGGCCCAGCATTTT.